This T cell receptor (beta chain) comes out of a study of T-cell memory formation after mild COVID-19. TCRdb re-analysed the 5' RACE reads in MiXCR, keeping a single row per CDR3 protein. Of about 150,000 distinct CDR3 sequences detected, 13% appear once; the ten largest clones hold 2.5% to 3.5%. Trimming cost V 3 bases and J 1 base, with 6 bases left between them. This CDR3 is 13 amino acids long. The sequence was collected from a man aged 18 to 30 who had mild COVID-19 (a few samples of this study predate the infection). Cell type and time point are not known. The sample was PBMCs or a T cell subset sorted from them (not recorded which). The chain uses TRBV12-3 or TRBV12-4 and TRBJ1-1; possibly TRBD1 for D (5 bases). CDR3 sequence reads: CASSFGGNTEAFF. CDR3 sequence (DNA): TGTGCCAGCAGTTTCGGGGGGAACACTGAAGCTTTCTTT.